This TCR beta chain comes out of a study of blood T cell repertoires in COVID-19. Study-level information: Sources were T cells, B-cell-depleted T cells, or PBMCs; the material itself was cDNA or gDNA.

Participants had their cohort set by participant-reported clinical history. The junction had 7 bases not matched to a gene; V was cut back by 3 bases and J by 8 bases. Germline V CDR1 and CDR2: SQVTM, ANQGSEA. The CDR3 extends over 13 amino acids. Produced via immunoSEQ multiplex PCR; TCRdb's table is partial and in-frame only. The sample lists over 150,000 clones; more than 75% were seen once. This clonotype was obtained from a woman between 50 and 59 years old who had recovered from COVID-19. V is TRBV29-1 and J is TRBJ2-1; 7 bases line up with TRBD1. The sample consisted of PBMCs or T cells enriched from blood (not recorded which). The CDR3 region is CSVEKRGPDEQFF. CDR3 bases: TGCAGCGTTGAGAAAAGGGGGCCTGATGAGCAGTTCTTC.